This TCR beta chain was sequenced during a study of OX40 agonist ivuxolimab in advanced cancers. Trimming took 5 bases from V and 5 from J, leaving 19 bases between them. CDR3 length: 16 amino acids. Germline V gene data show CDR1 as MDHEN and CDR2 as SYDVKM. Sequenced by immunoSEQ multiplex PCR; TCRdb stores in-frame clones only, minus some. Of roughly 70,000 clones in the sample, 87% were seen once. The TCR was taken from an adult with an advanced solid tumor such as melanoma, head and neck, liver or kidney cancer. This chain connects TRBV28 to TRBJ2-4; perhaps TRBD2 as D (6 bases). The sequenced sample was CD4+ or CD8+ T cells sorted from blood, obtained in a trial of the OX40 agonist ivuxolimab. The CDR3 protein is CASSLTQPRGENIQYF. CDR3 coding DNA: TGTGCCAGCAGTCTAACACAACCTCGCGGGGAAAACATTCAGTACTTC.